This TCR beta chain came from a study of shared clonotypes between healthy human individuals. Using immunoSEQ multiplex PCR, the repertoire was profiled, and TCRdb retains in-frame clones only, with some absent. The data contain around 690,000 clones, less than 95% of them singletons. Sequenced input: memory CD8+ T cells from PBMCs. As to subset: CD45RO+ cells pooled with CCR7-negative TemRA cells. The source of this sequence is a man between 18 and 35 years old in good health. Some clones in this sample may be carry-over from other donors' samples.

The CDR3 reads CASSPTTPGYNEQFF. For the CDR3, the DNA is TGCGCCAGCAGCCCTACTACCCCCGGATACAATGAGCAGTTCTTC. The chain uses TRBV4-1 and TRBJ2-1, with D hard to call. V gave up 4 bases and J gave up 4 bases, with 14 bases separating them. CDR3 size: 15 residues. Germline V gene lookup returns CDR1 MGHRA and CDR2 YSYEKL.